This T cell receptor (beta chain) comes out of a study of blood T cell repertoires in COVID-19. Trimming pared 2 bases from V and 1 base from J, leaving 8 bases between. CDR1 and CDR2 (germline): MNHEY, SVGAGI. The CDR3 is made up of 15 amino acids. Sequenced by immunoSEQ multiplex PCR; TCRdb stores in-frame clones only, minus some. This table has approximately 220,000 clones, approximately 90% appearing once. The source of this sequence is a woman between 18 and 30 years old in a cohort exposed to, infected with or recovered from COVID-19 (not recorded which). The chain has TRBV6-5 and TRBJ1-4, with D possibly being TRBD1 (5 bases). Sequencing was done on a sample of PBMCs or T cells enriched from blood (not recorded which). This CDR3 reads CASSYMGGTNEKLFF. The DNA for the CDR3 is TGTGCCAGCAGTTACATGGGGGGAACTAATGAAAAACTGTTTTTT.